This record covers a single T cell receptor beta chain. Its antigen is as yet unknown. The data belong to a study of CXCR3-negative and CXCR3-positive naive CD8 T cells. Overall study findings and caveats: Expression of CXCR3 was partially reduced after cryopreservation, and fresh PBMCs were used in most assays.

Researchers prepared the TRB cDNA libraries using 5' RACE with UMI labels. From the 5' RACE reads, TCRdb lists one entry per CDR3 protein and no DNA. The sample data list about 90,000 distinct CDR3 sequences. The sample was naive CXCR3- CD8+ T cells from blood. Described subset: CD45RO-CCR7+CD27+CD95- naive CD8+ T cells lacking CXCR3 (TNR3-). The receptor's source is a human donor in good health. Some clones in this sample may be carry-over from other donors' samples.

The CDR3 loop reads CASSHSTWTGSEGANVLTF. V usage is TRBV7-9 and J usage is TRBJ2-6; the TCRdb D gene call, TRBD1, has no DNA to confirm it. Germline loops: CDR1 SEHNR, CDR2 FQNEAQ (reference sequence). This CDR3 region has 19 residues. The full variable domain, in which reference TRBV7-9 and TRBJ2-6 provide the parts outside the CDR3, is DTGVSQNPRHKITKRGQNVTFRCDPISEHNRLYWYRQTLGQGPEFLTYFQNEAQLEKSRLLSDRFSAERPKGSFSTLEIQRTEQGDSAMYLCASSHSTWTGSEGANVLTFGAGSRLTVL.